These 27 T cell receptor beta chains were sequenced from one sample in a study of spatial heterogeneity in lung cancer. Noted time point: sample taken at primary tumor resection. No cell sorting; template was whole RNA from tumor, lung tissue or PBMC. TCRdb analysed the 5' RACE reads with MiXCR anew, one entry per CDR3 protein. The sample lists roughly 39,000 distinct CDR3 sequences, 7.5% occurring once. This specimen consisted of PBMCs, obtained at surgery. The receptor set was obtained from a male donor with early-stage non-small cell lung cancer.

This sequence joins TRBV5-1 and TRBJ1-2, with 10 bases matching TRBD1. Germline-derived CDR1 and CDR2 are SGHRS and YFSETQ. The CDR3 runs to 14 residues. J gave up 6 bases and V 0 bases, and 2 bases lay outside the gene matches. The CDR3 coding sequence is TGCGCCAGCAGCTTGGAAGGACAGGGGGATGGCTACACCTTC. It translates to CASSLEGQGDGYTF.

The chain is built from TRBV4-1 and TRBJ2-1, with no clear D. The CDR3 contains 13 residues. Per the germline V gene, CDR1 is MGHRA and CDR2 is YSYEKL. V was cut by 1 base and J by 10 bases, with 11 bases left in between. The CDR3 region is CASSQVVAQEQFF. The CDR3 coding sequence is TGCGCCAGCAGCCAAGTTGTGGCCCAGGAGCAGTTCTTC.

In regard to this clonotype: A much bigger clone sits one base away, suggesting this may be a read error. This chain links TRBV6-5 with TRBJ1-6; D is unclear. From germline, CDR1 is MNHEY and CDR2 SVGAGI. The CDR3 extends over 15 amino acids. CDR3 in amino acids: CASRYSGPYNSPLHF. The CDR3 DNA sequence: TGTGCCAGCCGTTACTCCGGGCCTTATAATTCACCCCTCCACTTT.

This chain connects TRBV7-3 to TRBJ2-6; the D call may be TRBD1 or TRBD2 (5 bases each). Deletions cut 0 bases from V and 2 bases from J, with 5 bases between. The CDR3 length is 15 residues. The V gene's germline CDR1 is SGHTA and CDR2 FQGTGA. This CDR3 is CASSLTGAGANVLTF. The CDR3 DNA sequence: TGTGCCAGCAGCTTAACGGGGGCTGGGGCCAACGTCCTGACTTTC.

The sample holds many counts of this clonotype. The rearrangement links TRBV7-2 to TRBJ2-1; 8 bases line up with TRBD2. The CDR3 is 15 amino acids. From germline, CDR1 is SGHTA and CDR2 FQGNSA. V was pared by 5 bases and J by 5 bases, with 8 bases of the junction left unmatched. The CDR3 DNA sequence: TGTGCCAGCAGCCTGGGGGGACTAGATCACAATGAGCAGTTCTTC. It is translated as CASSLGGLDHNEQFF.

This clonotype has a count of ten or more. Here the CDR3 reads CASSHRLARSTDTQYF. The CDR3 DNA reads TGTGCCAGCAGCCATCGACTAGCGCGGAGCACAGATACGCAGTATTTT. The genes are TRBV3-1 and TRBJ2-3, with TRBD2 matching 8 bases. V dropped 3 bases and J dropped 0; count of bases not matched to a gene: 5. Germline V lookup: CDR1 LGHDT, CDR2 YNNKEL (reference sequence). This CDR3 is built from 16 residues.

This clonotype was recorded many times. V and J are TRBV7-3 and TRBJ2-3; a possible D gene is TRBD2 (5 bases). V gave up 3 bases and J gave up 6 bases, with 16 bases separating them. This CDR3 region has 15 residues. CDR1 SGHTA and CDR2 FQGTGA come from the germline V gene. In DNA form, the CDR3 reads TGTGCCAGCAGCTTGACTCTCGGGGTCCCGGATACGCAGTATTTT. Amino acids: CASSLTLGVPDTQYF.

This clonotype showed up many times. The rearrangement links TRBV20-1 to TRBJ1-6; D gene unclear. V lost 4 bases to trimming and J lost 1 base, with 11 bases between them. CDR3 length equals 15 residues. Germline CDR1 reads DFQATT; CDR2 reads SNEGSKA (reference sequence). CDR3 residues: CSAIMGKSYNSPLHF. CDR3 in DNA: TGCAGTGCTATAATGGGGAAATCCTATAATTCACCCCTCCACTTT.

This clonotype was observed many times. This sequence joins TRBV7-3 and TRBJ2-1; no firm D call. This CDR3 spans 15 amino acids. CDR1 is SGHTA, CDR2 FQGTGA, per germline. V was pared by 5 bases and J by 6 bases, with 17 bases between. DNA of the CDR3: TGTGCCAGCAGCCCATCCAGGTCGGAGACCAATGAGCAGTTCTTC. Protein product: CASSPSRSETNEQFF.

This clonotype was picked up a small number of times. The chain uses TRBV18 and TRBJ1-3, with D perhaps TRBD1 (6 bases). The CDR3 length is 16 residues. Germline V gives CDR1 KGHSH, CDR2 LQKENI. The V gene lost 0 bases and the J gene lost 0 bases, with 9 bases spanning the gap. CDR3: CASSPPQGFSGNTIYF. CDR3 bases: TGTGCCAGCTCACCACCCCAGGGGTTCTCTGGAAACACCATATATTTT.

There are many counts of this clonotype. The genes are TRBV14 and TRBJ2-5, with 9 bases identical to TRBD2. CDR1 and CDR2 (germline): SGHDN, FVKESK. Trimming cost V 2 bases and J 2 bases; bases outside gene matches: 12. CDR3 length: 18 residues. For the CDR3, the DNA is TGTGCCAGCAGCCAACCTTCGGGACTAGCCGAACTTCAAGAGACCCAGTACTTC. Its protein product is CASSQPSGLAELQETQYF. Full variable domain (remainder filled in from reference TRBV14 and TRBJ2-5): EAGVTQFPSHSVIEKGQTVTLRCDPISGHDNLYWYRRVMGKEIKFLLHFVKESKQDESGMPNNRFLAERTGGTYSTLKVQPAELEDSGVYFCASSQPSGLAELQETQYFGPGTRLLVL.

This clonotype has ten or more counts. The V gene is TRBV12-3 or TRBV12-4, the J gene TRBJ1-1; D is ambiguous. The germline V and J ends were trimmed by 7 bases and 7 bases, with 7 bases remaining between them. CDR3 length equals 10 residues. This CDR3 reads CASKEVEAFF. CDR3 DNA sequence: TGTGCCAGCAAAGAGGTTGAAGCTTTCTTT.

A single count supports this clonotype. A much larger clonotype is one base distant, so this may be a read error. V gene TRBV4-2 combines with J gene TRBJ2-1; no firm D call. The germline V gene has CDR1 LGHNA and CDR2 YNFKEQ. CDR3 size: 14 residues. The CDR3 coding sequence is TGTGCCAGCAGCCAAGTTTCACCAGGCAATGAGCAGTCCTTC. Translated, it gives CASSQVSPGNEQSF.

This clonotype came up a few times. This chain connects TRBV12-3 or TRBV12-4 to TRBJ2-5, with TRBD2 matching over 13 bases. The V segment lost 6 bases and the J segment 4 bases; nucleotides outside the gene matches: 5. There are 15 residues in the CDR3. In DNA form, the CDR3 reads TGTGCCAGCAGCCGACGGACTAGCGGGAGAGAGACCCAGTACTTC. Protein: CASSRRTSGRETQYF.

This clonotype showed up many times. The gene calls are TRBV5-1 and TRBJ1-4; D gene ambiguous. V was clipped by 1 base and J by 4 bases, with 5 bases between them. The CDR3 has 13 amino acids. CDR1 is SGHRS, CDR2 YFSETQ, per germline. CDR3 sequence reads: CASSLRINEKLFF. CDR3 DNA sequence: TGCGCCAGCAGCTTGAGGATTAATGAAAAACTGTTTTTT.

This clonotype was seen repeatedly, ten times or more. This rearrangement joins TRBV7-9 to TRBJ2-3, with D unresolved. CDR1 SEHNR and CDR2 FQNEAQ come from the germline V gene (reference sequence). V shed 2 bases and J shed 5 bases, with 2 bases lying between them. The CDR3 spans 11 residues. In DNA, the CDR3 is TGTGCCAGCAGCTTACTAGATACGCAGTATTTT. Its protein is CASSLLDTQYF.

This clonotype has more than one count but fewer than ten. V gene TRBV7-3 combines with J gene TRBJ1-2; no reliable D call. CDR3 size: 11 residues. Trimming stripped 4 bases from V and 4 bases from J, with 4 bases between. Per the germline V gene, CDR1 is SGHTA and CDR2 is FQGTGA. In DNA, the CDR3 is TGTGCCAGCAGCTCTCCCTATGGCTACACCTTC. Translating it yields CASSSPYGYTF.

This clonotype has at least ten counts. The chain employs TRBV7-4 and TRBJ2-5, with unresolved D. CDR1 is SGHVT, CDR2 SQSDAQ, per germline. The CDR3 consists of 15 residues. Trimming stripped 8 bases from V and 9 bases from J, with 25 bases between. Here the CDR3 DNA reads TGTGCCAGCCGCCACGGTCAGGCGTGGATTTCTGCCCAGTACTTC. Its translation: CASRHGQAWISAQYF. The whole variable domain, remainder taken from reference TRBV7-4 and TRBJ2-5, is GAGVSQSPRYKVAKRGRDVALRCDSISGHVTLYWYRQTLGQGSEVLTYSQSDAQRDKSGRPSGRFSAERPERSVSTLKIQRTEQGDSAVYLCASRHGQAWISAQYFGPGTRLLVL.

Ten or more counts support this clonotype. V usage is TRBV9 and J usage is TRBJ1-2, with no clear D. V gave up 0 bases and J gave up 4 bases, with 4 bases separating them. CDR3 length: 12 residues. From germline, CDR1 is SGDLS and CDR2 YYNGEE. The CDR3 nucleotides read TGTGCCAGCAGCGTAGAGGGCTATGGCTACACCTTC. It encodes CASSVEGYGYTF.

The chain has TRBV7-8 and TRBJ1-2; TRBD1 might be the D (5 bases). Between the trimmed V and J ends, which lost 3 bases and 4 bases, there was a span of 24 bases. The V gene's germline CDR1 is SGHVS and CDR2 FQNEAQ. The length of the CDR3 is 18 residues. The CDR3 sequence is CASSFPNFNRGISYGYTF. In DNA, the CDR3 is TGTGCCAGCAGCTTTCCTAATTTTAACCGGGGGATAAGCTATGGCTACACCTTC.

This clonotype was seen at least ten times. The chain employs TRBV4-3 and TRBJ2-1; D may be TRBD2 (5 bases). The germline V gene has CDR1 LGHNA and CDR2 YSLEER. This CDR3 is built from 14 residues. V was pared by 0 bases and J by 8 bases, with 11 bases between. CDR3 in DNA: TGCGCCAGCAGCCAAGATTCGGGAACCGATGAGCAGTTCTTC. Encoded protein: CASSQDSGTDEQFF.

This clonotype came up many times. V usage is TRBV6-5 and J usage is TRBJ2-3; D not resolved. The CDR3 consists of 12 residues. Germline loops: CDR1 MNHEY, CDR2 SVGAGI. Trimming cost V 6 bases and J 4 bases, with 8 bases left between them. In DNA, the CDR3 is TGTGCCAGCAGAAACGAGGCAGATACGCAGTATTTT. It specifies CASRNEADTQYF.

Comments on this clonotype: This may come from a read error, since a much larger clone is one base off. V gene TRBV5-6 combines with J gene TRBJ2-1; D unclear. The CDR3 runs 15 residues. CDR1 SGHDT and CDR2 YYEEEE come from the germline V gene. The CDR3 bases are TGTGCCAGCAGCTTGGTCGGCCCCCTATACAATGTGCAGTTCTTC. Its translation is CASSLVGPLYNVQFF.

In its sample, this clonotype was seen a few times. The chain combines TRBV20-1 with TRBJ1-2; 7 bases are a match to TRBD1. From germline, CDR1 is DFQATT and CDR2 SNEGSKA (reference sequence). After removal of 5 bases from V and 2 bases from J, the junction contained 2 bases not matched to a gene. The CDR3 extends over 12 amino acids. As DNA, the CDR3 is TGCAGTGCTGCAGGGGGGAACTATGGCTACACCTTC. It yields the protein CSAAGGNYGYTF.

This clonotype was counted at least ten times. This chain uses TRBV11-2 with TRBJ2-7; D not resolved. The CDR3 totals 14 residues. Trimming stripped 4 bases from V and 0 bases from J, with 10 bases between. Germline V gives CDR1 SGHAT, CDR2 FQNNGV. The chain's CDR3 is CASSSGRTSYEQYF. The DNA of the CDR3 is TGTGCCAGCAGCTCCGGACGGACCTCCTACGAGCAGTACTTC.

The chain uses TRBV9 and TRBJ2-2, with TRBD2 identical over 10 bases. The CDR3 is made up of 18 amino acids. J lost 2 bases, V lost 3 bases, and 10 bases had no gene match. Germline V gene data show CDR1 as SGDLS and CDR2 as YYNGEE. The CDR3 loop reads CASSASRLAGVNTGELFF. Here the CDR3 DNA reads TGTGCCAGCAGCGCCTCACGGCTAGCGGGAGTAAACACCGGGGAGCTGTTTTTT.

This clonotype was counted between two and nine times. The V and J genes are TRBV14 and TRBJ2-1, with 8 bases matching TRBD2. The CDR3 loop spans 16 amino acids. Germline V lookup: CDR1 SGHDN, CDR2 FVKESK. Trimming cost V 1 base and J 8 bases; bases outside gene matches: 10. CDR3 sequence (DNA): TGTGCCAGCAGCCAAGGATTGGAGCGGGAGTACGATGAGCAGTTCTTC. Protein: CASSQGLEREYDEQFF.